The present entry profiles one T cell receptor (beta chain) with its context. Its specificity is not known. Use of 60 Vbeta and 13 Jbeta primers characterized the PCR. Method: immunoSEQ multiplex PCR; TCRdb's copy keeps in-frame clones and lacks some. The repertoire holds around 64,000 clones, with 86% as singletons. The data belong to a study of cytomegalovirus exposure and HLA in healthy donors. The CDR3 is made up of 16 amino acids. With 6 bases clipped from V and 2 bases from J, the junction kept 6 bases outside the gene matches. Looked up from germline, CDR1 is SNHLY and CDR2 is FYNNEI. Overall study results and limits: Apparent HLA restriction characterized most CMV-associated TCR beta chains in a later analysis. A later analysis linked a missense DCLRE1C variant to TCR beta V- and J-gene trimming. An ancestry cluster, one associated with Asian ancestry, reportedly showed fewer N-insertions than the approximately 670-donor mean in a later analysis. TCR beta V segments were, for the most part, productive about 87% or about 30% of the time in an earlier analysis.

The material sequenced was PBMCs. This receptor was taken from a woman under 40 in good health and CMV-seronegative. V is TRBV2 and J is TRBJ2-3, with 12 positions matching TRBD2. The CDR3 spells CASRLLAGGLTDTQYF. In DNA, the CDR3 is TGTGCCAGCAGGCTTCTAGCGGGAGGGCTCACAGATACGCAGTATTTT.